This passage covers 7 T cell receptor beta chains from one sample sequenced in a study of long-term antiretroviral therapy in people with HIV. Survey-level immunoSEQ v3.0 assays were run. TCRdb keeps only in-frame clones here, not all; method: immunoSEQ multiplex PCR. This sample carries roughly 28,000 clones, around 96% of them seen once, and the ten largest clones take roughly 7.3%. Sequenced material: unsorted PBMCs, taken 5.3 years after starting antiretroviral therapy. The receptors shown here come from a man aged 25 to 40 with HIV.

The chain recombines TRBV6-5 with TRBJ1-3, with 7 bases aligning to TRBD1. Trimming took 2 bases from V and 1 from J; bases not matched to a gene: 5. The CDR3 is made up of 16 amino acids. Germline CDR1 reads MNHEY; CDR2 reads SVGAGI. In nucleotides, the CDR3 is TGTGCCAGCAGTTACCGACAGGGTTGGTCTGGAAACACCATATATTTT. This sequence encodes CASSYRQGWSGNTIYF.

The gene calls are TRBV7-2 and TRBJ1-1; D unclear. Germline CDR1 SGHTA, CDR2 FQGNSA. The CDR3 contains 13 residues. Trimming stripped 8 bases from V and 9 bases from J, with 19 bases between. The CDR3 loop reads CASSLVGSRKAFF. CDR3 bases: TGTGCCAGCTCTTTAGTGGGGAGTAGGAAAGCTTTCTTT. Supplemented by reference TRBV7-2 and TRBJ1-1, the full variable domain reads GAGVSQSPSNKVTEKGKDVELRCDPISGHTALYWYRQSLGQGLEFLIYFQGNSAPDKSGLPSDRFSAERTGGSVSTLTIQRTQQEDSAVYLCASSLVGSRKAFFGQGTRLTVV.

DNA for the CDR3: TGTGCCAGCAGCTCGCCTTGGGACAATGACTACGAGCAGTACTTC. It codes for CASSSPWDNDYEQYF. This chain links TRBV7-9 with TRBJ2-7; TRBD1 might be the D (6 bases). V lost 4 bases, J lost 3 bases, and 16 bases lay in between. The CDR3 extends over 15 amino acids. Per the germline V gene, CDR1 is SEHNR and CDR2 is FQNEAQ (reference sequence).

The chain carries TRBV7-9 and TRBJ2-7; the D gene is possibly TRBD1 (6 bases). Trimming left V 5 bases short and J 2 bases short, with 13 bases between. The CDR3 has 14 residues. Germline V gene sequence: CDR1 SEHNR, CDR2 FQNEAQ (reference sequence). The CDR3 loop reads CASSRPRTAYEQYF. CDR3 nucleotide sequence: TGTGCCAGCAGCCGTCCACGGACAGCCTACGAGCAGTACTTC.

This clone was detected only once. The V call is TRBV5-1, the J call TRBJ2-1; D is perhaps TRBD1 (6 bases). The CDR3 is made up of 15 amino acids. The V gene's germline CDR1 is SGHRS and CDR2 YFSETQ. The germline V and J ends were trimmed by 0 bases and 6 bases, with 13 bases remaining between them. The CDR3 sequence is CASSLVPDRPNEQFF. In DNA, the CDR3 is TGCGCCAGCAGCTTGGTCCCTGACAGGCCCAATGAGCAGTTCTTC.

The V call is TRBV30, the J call TRBJ2-7; 12 bases fit TRBD1. The CDR3 extends over 14 amino acids. CDR1 and CDR2 from the germline V gene are GTSNPN and SVGIG (reference sequence). V shed 3 bases, J shed 11 bases, and the junction held 11 bases outside the gene matches. CDR3 nucleotides: TGTGCCTGGAGAGTCTCCGGGACAGGGGGCTTGGAGTACTTC. This encodes CAWRVSGTGGLEYF.

The CDR3 DNA reads TGTGCCAGCAGCCAAGAGGGACAGATTGCCACAGATACGCAGTATTTT. Translation: CASSQEGQIATDTQYF. This sequence joins TRBV4-2 and TRBJ2-3; 7 nucleotides match TRBD1. CDR1 is LGHNA, CDR2 YNFKEQ, per germline. The CDR3 totals 16 residues. J lost 2 bases, V lost 0 bases, and 5 bases had no gene match.